This TCR beta chain was captured in a study of shared clonotypes between healthy human individuals. The germline V gene encodes CDR1 MDHEN and CDR2 SYDVKM. J gave up 2 bases and V 6 bases, and 4 bases lay outside the gene matches. The CDR3 loop spans 15 amino acids. This clone was counted once. Its specificity is unknown. TCRdb keeps only in-frame clones here, not all; method: immunoSEQ multiplex PCR. The sample lists over 2,000,000 clones, roughly 93% occurring once. Naive CD8 cells were CD45RO-negative, positively selected for CCR7, excluding terminally differentiated effector memory CD45RA+ cells. Study-wide findings and caveats: Larger estimated richness was generally recorded for naive subsets relative to memory subsets.

The chain uses TRBV28 and TRBJ2-3; 11 bases map to TRBD2. The TCR sequence derives from a man aged 18-30 years in good health. Some clones in this sample may be carry-over from other donors' samples. Material for sequencing was naive CD8+ T cells from PBMCs. The chain's CDR3 is CASSTSGSSTDTQYF. Here the CDR3 DNA reads TGTGCCAGCAGCACTAGCGGGAGCTCCACAGATACGCAGTATTTT. The variable domain in full, completed from reference TRBV28 and TRBJ2-3, reads DVKVTQSSRYLVKRTGEKVFLECVQDMDHENMFWYRQDPGLGLRLIYFSYDVKMKEKGDIPEGYSVSREKKERFSLILESASTNQTSMYLCASSTSGSSTDTQYFGPGTRLTVL.